Following are 22 T cell receptor beta chains from one sample sequenced in a study of blood T cell repertoires in COVID-19 (dated by TCRdb to about 2020). Libraries came from the immunoSEQ multiplex PCR assay. TCRdb carries this immuneACCESS record with in-frame sequences only. Its versions omit some clonotypes, under half of them owing to an unresolved V gene in the studies checked, with the rest unexplained. Within this sample are about 160,000 clones, with over 70% of them counted one time only. The ten largest clones add up to approximately 5.1% of the sample. The specimen was PBMCs or T cells enriched from blood (not recorded which). Source of these receptors: a woman aged 40 to 50 with acute COVID-19.

The chain employs TRBV13 and TRBJ1-1; D gene unclear. Trimming pared 5 bases from V and 2 bases from J, leaving 3 bases between. In germline, CDR1 is PRHDT, CDR2 FYEKMQ (reference sequence). The CDR3 has 11 amino acids. In DNA form, the CDR3 reads TGTGCCAGCAGCCTAAACACTGAAGCTTTCTTT. Translated, it gives CASSLNTEAFF.

The rearrangement joins TRBV7-6 to TRBJ2-5; D may be TRBD2 (5 bases). CDR3 length: 15 amino acids. Looked up from germline, CDR1 is SGHVS and CDR2 is FNYEAQ. The ends were cut back, 1 base at V and 5 bases at J, with 14 bases in the middle. CDR3 bases: TGTGCCAGCAGCTTAGAGGTCGGAGGTCGGGAGACCCAGTACTTC. Translating it yields CASSLEVGGRETQYF. The full variable domain, its missing parts supplied by reference TRBV7-6 and TRBJ2-5, is GAGVSQSPRYKVTKRGQDVALRCDPISGHVSLYWYRQALGQGPEFLTYFNYEAQQDKSGLPNDRFSAERPEGSISTLTIQRTEQRDSAMYRCASSLEVGGRETQYFGPGTRLLVL.

The V and J genes are TRBV19 and TRBJ2-2, with D possibly TRBD1 on 5 matching bases. The CDR3 runs to 14 residues. Germline V gene lookup returns CDR1 LNHDA and CDR2 SQIVND (reference sequence). V was cut by 8 bases and J by 1 base, with 11 bases left in between. In nucleotides, the CDR3 is TGTGCCAGTGGGGCTGGGTTGAACACCGGGGAGCTGTTTTTT. Protein: CASGAGLNTGELFF.

This clone showed up just once. The V call is TRBV19, the J call TRBJ2-5; 8 positions match TRBD2. V lost 1 base to trimming and J lost 5 bases; unmatched junction nucleotides: 15. This CDR3 is built from 18 residues. CDR1 is LNHDA, CDR2 SQIVND, per germline (reference sequence). The CDR3 is CASSIGVGLAGIVETQYF. The CDR3 nucleotides read TGTGCCAGTAGTATAGGGGTGGGCTTAGCGGGGATAGTCGAGACCCAGTACTTC.

In its sample, this clone was seen many times. The V and J genes are TRBV2 and TRBJ1-6, with 9 bases identical to TRBD1. The CDR3 spans 15 residues. Germline trimming cut 5 bases from V and 7 bases from J; bases unmatched to any gene: 6. Looked up from germline, CDR1 is SNHLY and CDR2 is FYNNEI. CDR3 DNA sequence: TGTGCCAGCAGTTTGGACAGGGGACAAAATTCACCCCTCCACTTT. Protein sequence: CASSLDRGQNSPLHF.

This rearrangement joins TRBV4-1 to TRBJ1-1; no definite D call. The CDR3 consists of 15 residues. V was clipped by 0 bases and J by 7 bases, with 15 bases between them. Germline CDR1 reads MGHRA; CDR2 reads YSYEKL. The CDR3 protein is CASSQESPTTGEAFF. The CDR3 region has the DNA TGCGCCAGCAGCCAAGAGAGTCCCACTACGGGTGAAGCTTTCTTT.

V usage is TRBV18 and J usage is TRBJ2-3; TRBD1 matches at 7 bases. V was pared by 4 bases and J by 11 bases, with 15 bases of the junction left unmatched. CDR3 length equals 15 residues. CDR1 is KGHSH, CDR2 LQKENI, per germline. In nucleotides, the CDR3 is TGTGCCAGCTCACAGGGGGCTGGTTCCGCCTTAGGGCAGTATTTT. Translating it yields CASSQGAGSALGQYF.

The V call is TRBV9, the J call TRBJ2-7; 10 bases align to TRBD1. There are 16 residues in the CDR3. Germline CDR1 SGDLS, CDR2 YYNGEE. Unmatched junction bases numbered 6, after V lost 2 bases and J lost 1 base. The DNA for the CDR3 is TGTGCCAGCAGCGTGTCGGGACAGGGGTGGTCCTACGAGCAGTACTTC. It translates to CASSVSGQGWSYEQYF. Using reference TRBV9 and TRBJ2-7 for the parts outside the CDR3, the full variable domain is DSGVTQTPKHLITATGQRVTLRCSPRSGDLSVYWYQQSLDQGLQFLIQYYNGEERAKGNILERFSAQQFPDLHSELNLSSLELGDSALYFCASSVSGQGWSYEQYFGPGTRLTVT.

The chain couples TRBV7-9 to TRBJ1-3; D not certain. The V end lost 5 bases, the J end lost 4 bases, and 12 bases lay between the germline ends. The length of the CDR3 is 14 residues. Germline loops: CDR1 SEHNR, CDR2 FQNEAQ (reference sequence). CDR3 region: CASSDRDLGNTIYF. CDR3 sequence (DNA): TGTGCCAGCAGCGATCGGGATCTCGGAAACACCATATATTTT.

V is TRBV6-1 and J is TRBJ2-7; D not certain. Germline V lookup: CDR1 MNHNS, CDR2 SASEGT. The CDR3 has 14 amino acids. Trimming cost V 2 bases and J 3 bases, with 11 bases left between them. CDR3 coding DNA: TGTGCCAGCAGTGAATTACGAGGATACTACGAGCAGTACGTC. Protein sequence: CASSELRGYYEQYV.

The chain combines TRBV19 with TRBJ1-1; TRBD1 agrees at 7 bases. CDR1 is LNHDA, CDR2 SQIVND, per germline (reference sequence). This CDR3 has 14 amino acids. The CDR3 DNA reads as TGTATAGGCAGGGGGTTCCTCGTGAACACTGAAGCTTTCTTT. Translating gives CIGRGFLVNTEAFF.

The CDR3 bases are TGCGCCAGCAGCGGTGCTAGCGGGGGCCACTACAATGAGCAGTTCTTC. Amino acid sequence: CASSGASGGHYNEQFF. The chain links TRBV5-1 to TRBJ2-1, with 10 bases matching TRBD2. Germline CDR1 reads SGHRS; CDR2 reads YFSETQ. The CDR3 consists of 16 residues. Germline trimming cut 4 bases from V and 3 bases from J; bases unmatched to any gene: 7.

This clone has just one count. The gene calls are TRBV11-2 and TRBJ1-6, with 9 bases that match TRBD1. Germline V lookup: CDR1 SGHAT, CDR2 FQNNGV. The CDR3 contains 15 residues. The junction had 4 bases not matched to a gene; V was cut back by 3 bases and J by 7 bases. As DNA, the CDR3 is TGTGCCAGCAGCTTGGAAGGACAGGGGAATTCACCCCTCCACTTT. It encodes CASSLEGQGNSPLHF. Full variable domain (rest looked up from reference TRBV11-2 and TRBJ1-6): EAGVAQSPRYKIIEKRQSVAFWCNPISGHATLYWYQQILGQGPKLLIQFQNNGVVDDSQLPKDRFSAERLKGVDSTLKIQPAKLEDSAVYLCASSLEGQGNSPLHFGNGTRLTVT.

The V gene is TRBV5-4, the J gene TRBJ2-3; 11 positions agree with TRBD2. CDR3 length: 18 amino acids. The germline V gene encodes CDR1 SGHNT and CDR2 YYREEE (reference sequence). V lost 2 bases, J lost 0 bases, and 8 bases stayed unmatched. CDR3 amino acids: CASSLTGTSGTSTDTQYF. The CDR3 nucleotides are TGTGCCAGCAGCTTAACCGGGACTAGCGGAACTAGCACAGATACGCAGTATTTT.

The table lists this clone with a count of one. V and J are TRBV6-1 and TRBJ1-2, with TRBD1 matching 11 bases. The ends lost 5 bases at V and 3 bases at J; junction bases unmatched: 8. This CDR3 spans 16 amino acids. Germline-derived CDR1 and CDR2 are MNHNS and SASEGT. CDR3 residues: CASSQEDRGRDYGYTF. The DNA of the CDR3 is TGTGCCAGCAGTCAAGAGGACAGGGGGCGAGACTATGGCTACACCTTC.

V is TRBV19 and J is TRBJ1-1; no reliable D call. The CDR3 length is 14 residues. Germline CDR1 is LNHDA and CDR2 is SQIVND (reference sequence). The V and J ends lost 3 bases and 0 bases respectively, with 8 bases between them. The CDR3 loop is CASSIARLNTEAFF. The CDR3 nucleotides read TGTGCCAGTAGTATTGCTAGGTTGAACACTGAAGCTTTCTTT.

The chain links TRBV6-5 to TRBJ2-5; possible D gene TRBD2, 5 bases. V gave up 6 bases and J gave up 4 bases, with 18 bases separating them. Germline-derived CDR1 and CDR2 are MNHEY and SVGAGI. The CDR3 extends over 15 amino acids. Here the CDR3 DNA reads TGTGCCAGCAGCGCTGCGGTGGGGAGTCTAGAGACCCAGTACTTC. Residues: CASSAAVGSLETQYF.

The chain joins TRBV29-1 to TRBJ2-3, with 7 bases aligning to TRBD2. Unmatched junction bases numbered 10, after V lost 7 bases and J lost 3 bases. The CDR3 has 14 amino acids. In germline, CDR1 is SQVTM, CDR2 ANQGSEA. This CDR3 is CSAAAGATTDTQYF. CDR3 DNA: TGCAGCGCAGCGGCGGGAGCCACTACAGATACGCAGTATTTT.

V is TRBV27 and J is TRBJ2-2; tentative D call: TRBD2 (6 bases). Between the trimmed V and J ends, which lost 6 bases and 7 bases, there was a span of 12 bases. Germline V gene sequence: CDR1 MNHEY, CDR2 SMNVEV (reference sequence). The CDR3 consists of 13 residues. The CDR3 loop is CASSPLRGGELFF. In DNA, the CDR3 is TGTGCCAGCAGCCCATTGCGGGGCGGGGAGCTGTTTTTT.

V usage is TRBV18 and J usage is TRBJ1-2, with no clear D. The germline CDR1 and CDR2 sequences are KGHSH and LQKENI. Trimming shortened V by 3 bases and J by 2 bases, and 7 bases separated the two germline ends. The CDR3 spans 13 residues. This CDR3 is CASSPEKNYGYTF. The CDR3, as DNA: TGTGCCAGCTCACCGGAGAAAAACTATGGCTACACCTTC.

The chain joins TRBV27 to TRBJ2-1; 8 bases map to TRBD1. V shed 3 bases and J 8 bases; nucleotides not matched to a gene: 0. The CDR3 is made up of 12 amino acids. Looked up from germline, CDR1 is MNHEY and CDR2 is SMNVEV (reference sequence). CDR3 sequence (DNA): TGTGCCAGCAGTTTGACAGGGGATGAGCAGTTCTTC. Amino acid sequence: CASSLTGDEQFF.

The table lists this clone with a few counts. The chain is built from TRBV9 and TRBJ2-5, with D perhaps TRBD2 (7 bases). Germline CDR1 SGDLS, CDR2 YYNGEE. The CDR3 length is 15 residues. Trimming removed 0 bases from V and 5 bases from J, with 14 bases in between. This CDR3 reads CASSVGGGLRETQYF. DNA for the CDR3: TGTGCCAGCAGCGTAGGGGGGGGGCTTCGTGAGACCCAGTACTTC.